The 32 T cell receptor beta chains below all came from one sample that was sequenced in a study of STAT5B mutations in CD4+ large granular lymphocyte leukemia. Measured with immunoSEQ multiplex PCR; TCRdb has only the in-frame clones, and not every one. Among about 30,000 clones listed, 78% were seen once. The sequenced sample was CD4+ T cells from blood buffy coats. All receptors derive from a human donor in good health.

This chain joins TRBV5-4 and TRBJ1-6, with unresolved D. CDR3 size: 17 residues. V lost 4 bases to trimming and J lost 0 bases, with 14 bases between them. The V gene's germline CDR1 is SGHNT and CDR2 YYREEE (reference sequence). The CDR3 DNA follows: TGTGCCAGCAGCCCGGACCCGTGGGTCTCCTATAATTCACCCCTCCACTTT. As protein: CASSPDPWVSYNSPLHF.

This clone was found a few times. The rearrangement joins TRBV11-2 to TRBJ1-6, with 11 bases fitting TRBD1. V dropped 4 bases and J dropped 7; count of bases not matched to a gene: 3. There are 15 residues in the CDR3. Germline CDR1 reads SGHAT; CDR2 reads FQNNGV. The CDR3 loop reads CASSSGQGGNSPLHF. CDR3 coding DNA: TGTGCCAGCAGCTCGGGACAGGGGGGGAATTCACCCCTCCACTTT.

The V call is TRBV6-1, the J call TRBJ2-7; D tentatively reads TRBD1 or TRBD2 (6 bases each). The V gene's germline CDR1 is MNHNS and CDR2 SASEGT. The CDR3 covers 14 residues. Trimming shortened V by 10 bases and J by 2 bases, and 18 bases separated the two germline ends. CDR3 in DNA: TGTGCCACCGCGTGGGGGGCTTCTACCTACGAGCAGTACTTC. This sequence encodes CATAWGASTYEQYF.

The chain combines TRBV9 with TRBJ2-3; the D gene could be TRBD1 or TRBD2 (7 bases each). With 0 bases removed from V and 0 bases from J, the gap between germline ends came to 11 bases. This CDR3 contains 16 residues. CDR1 and CDR2 from the germline V gene are SGDLS and YYNGEE. The CDR3 is CASSVGGGQSTDTQYF. CDR3 DNA sequence: TGTGCCAGCAGCGTAGGGGGGGGACAGAGCACAGATACGCAGTATTTT.

The chain links TRBV2 to TRBJ2-7, with 9 bases fitting TRBD1. Trimming at V came to 6 bases and at J to 2 bases, leaving 5 bases not matched to a gene. The CDR3 totals 14 residues. Germline CDR1 reads SNHLY; CDR2 reads FYNNEI. In DNA, the CDR3 is TGTGCCAGCAGCGGACAGGGGCCCCCCTACGAGCAGTACTTC. It encodes CASSGQGPPYEQYF.

This clone was picked up one time. This chain links TRBV7-3 with TRBJ2-3; 10 nucleotides line up with TRBD2. Germline V gene lookup returns CDR1 SGHTA and CDR2 FQGTGA. Trimming removed 3 bases from V and 3 bases from J; junction bases left unmatched: 3. The CDR3 is 15 residues long. For the CDR3, the DNA is TGTGCCAGCAGCTTCTTAGCGGGGGGTACAGATACGCAGTATTTT. This gives the protein CASSFLAGGTDTQYF.

Written as DNA, the CDR3 is TGTGCCAGCAGTTCCAGACAGGGAGGGTCCTACAATGAGCAGTTCTTC. Protein: CASSSRQGGSYNEQFF. J is TRBJ2-1 and V is TRBV27, with D perhaps assigned TRBD1 or TRBD2 (7 bases each). The CDR3 extends over 16 amino acids. Trimming pared 4 bases from V and 1 base from J, leaving 14 bases between. Per germline, CDR1 MNHEY and CDR2 SMNVEV (reference sequence).

The V gene is TRBV6-4, the J gene TRBJ2-1; D is perhaps TRBD1 (5 bases). The germline gives CDR1 MRHNA, CDR2 SNTAGT. The CDR3 consists of 14 residues. V lost 3 bases and J 3 bases, leaving 9 bases between the germline ends. This chain's CDR3 is CASSERGLYNEQFF. The CDR3 coding sequence is TGTGCCAGCAGTGAAAGGGGCCTCTACAATGAGCAGTTCTTC.

J is TRBJ1-1 and V is TRBV18; D unresolved. Germline loops: CDR1 KGHSH, CDR2 LQKENI. The CDR3 is 13 residues long. V was trimmed by 1 base and J by 3 bases, leaving 6 bases between them. For the CDR3, the DNA is TGTGCCAGCTCACCACAAACAGACACTGAAGCTTTCTTT. Its protein product is CASSPQTDTEAFF.

This chain connects TRBV2 to TRBJ1-1; 9 nucleotides align to TRBD1. The CDR3 covers 14 residues. Germline lookup yields CDR1 SNHLY and CDR2 FYNNEI. V lost 7 bases and J lost 3; bases outside the gene matches: 6. The CDR3 sequence is CASTTTGGYTEAFF. The CDR3 DNA sequence: TGTGCCAGCACCACGACAGGGGGATACACTGAAGCTTTCTTT.

The chain joins TRBV5-4 to TRBJ2-6; 11 bases map to TRBD2. There are 18 residues in the CDR3. The junction had 10 bases not matched to a gene; V was cut back by 4 bases and J by 4 bases. Per the germline V gene, CDR1 is SGHNT and CDR2 is YYREEE (reference sequence). CDR3 amino acids: CASSPPLAGGSGANVLTF. CDR3 sequence (DNA): TGTGCCAGCAGCCCACCTTTAGCGGGAGGGTCGGGGGCCAACGTCCTGACTTTC.

This clone occurred once. The J gene is TRBJ1-2, the V gene TRBV30; TRBD1 aligns across 12 bases. Per the germline V gene, CDR1 is GTSNPN and CDR2 is SVGIG (reference sequence). The CDR3 loop spans 13 amino acids. V trimming: 7 bases; J trimming: 7 bases; junction bases outside the gene matches: 7. The CDR3 DNA reads as TGTGCCTCGCCCGGGACAGGGGGCTCTGGCTACACCTTC. This translates into CASPGTGGSGYTF.

This rearrangement joins TRBV2 to TRBJ2-1; possibly TRBD2 for D (6 bases). Germline values: CDR1 SNHLY, CDR2 FYNNEI. The CDR3 is 15 amino acids. With 5 bases removed from V and 5 bases from J, the gap between germline ends came to 16 bases. The chain's CDR3 is CASSLSSEWDNEQFF. CDR3 coding DNA: TGTGCCAGCAGTCTCTCTAGCGAGTGGGACAATGAGCAGTTCTTC.

The chain combines TRBV7-2 with TRBJ2-3; either TRBD1 or TRBD2 may supply D (5 bases each). The CDR3 sequence is 11 residues long. Trimming removed 2 bases from V and 14 bases from J, with 11 bases in between. CDR1 is SGHTA, CDR2 FQGNSA, per germline. CDR3 nucleotide sequence: TGTGCCAGCAGCTTACGGGGCGTGGGGTATTTT. Translating it yields CASSLRGVGYF.

Here the CDR3 reads CASSPEYRVGEQYF. In nucleotides, the CDR3 is TGTGCCAGCTCACCAGAGTACAGGGTGGGCGAGCAGTACTTC. The chain employs TRBV18 and TRBJ2-7; tentative D call: TRBD1 (6 bases). Germline V gene lookup returns CDR1 KGHSH and CDR2 LQKENI. The CDR3 is made up of 14 amino acids. V was pared by 2 bases and J by 6 bases, with 14 bases between. Drawing the rest from reference TRBV18 and TRBJ2-7, the complete variable domain is NAGVMQNPRHLVRRRGQEARLRCSPMKGHSHVYWYRQLPEEGLKFMVYLQKENIIDESGMPKERFSAEFPKEGPSILRIQQVVRGDSAAYFCASSPEYRVGEQYFGPGTRLTVT.

The chain carries TRBV9 and TRBJ2-1; 9 positions match TRBD1. There are 19 residues in the CDR3. CDR1 and CDR2 from the germline V gene are SGDLS and YYNGEE. The V segment lost 0 bases and the J segment 4 bases; nucleotides outside the gene matches: 14. CDR3 protein: CASSVGSPGTGNSYNEQFF. The CDR3 nucleotides read TGTGCCAGCAGCGTAGGAAGTCCCGGGACAGGGAATAGTTACAATGAGCAGTTCTTC.

This chain connects TRBV11-3 to TRBJ2-2, with a weak D call TRBD1 (6 bases). Germline V gives CDR1 SGHNT, CDR2 YENEEA. This CDR3 is built from 13 residues. V was trimmed by 5 bases and J by 6 bases, leaving 10 bases between them. In DNA form, the CDR3 reads TGTGCCAGCAGCATACAGGGTGCCGGGGAGCTGTTTTTT. Translated, it gives CASSIQGAGELFF.

The chain is built from TRBV10-3 and TRBJ2-7; TRBD2 matches 8 bases. Germline lookup yields CDR1 ENHRY and CDR2 SYGVKD. This CDR3 region has 14 residues. V dropped 4 bases and J dropped 0; count of bases not matched to a gene: 2. CDR3 in DNA: TGTGCCATCAGTGGTAGCGGGGACTCCTACGAGCAGTACTTC. Translated: CAISGSGDSYEQYF.

The chain has TRBV30 and TRBJ2-7; D uncertain. The V end was cut by 2 bases, the J end by 3 bases, with 11 bases between. CDR1 GTSNPN and CDR2 SVGIG come from the germline V gene (reference sequence). The CDR3 is 13 amino acids. The CDR3 DNA reads TGTGCCTGGAGTTTCTGGGCCTTCTACGAGCAGTACTTC. Translating it yields CAWSFWAFYEQYF.

This chain uses TRBV7-2 with TRBJ1-1; tentatively, D is TRBD1 (5 bases). The CDR3 extends over 16 amino acids. Germline assignment: CDR1 SGHTA and CDR2 FQGNSA. The V end was cut by 5 bases, the J end by 4 bases, with 20 bases between. The DNA of the CDR3 is TGTGCCAGCAGCGTACAAGGGGTCGCGGGGGGCACTGAAGCTTTCTTT. Translated, it gives CASSVQGVAGGTEAFF.

This rearrangement joins TRBV23-1 to TRBJ1-3; 7 nucleotides line up with TRBD1. TRBV23-1 has ORF status, its function being uncertain. The CDR3 is 15 residues long. Trimming cost V 4 bases and J 0 bases; bases outside gene matches: 3. The CDR3 region has the DNA TGCGCCAGCAGTCCGGGACAGTCCTCTGGAAACACCATATATTTT. It specifies CASSPGQSSGNTIYF.

The CDR3 protein is CASSDFGNTIYF. Written as DNA, the CDR3 is TGTGCCAGCAGTGATTTCGGAAACACCATATATTTT. V gene TRBV2 combines with J gene TRBJ1-3, with D unclear. The germline V gene encodes CDR1 SNHLY and CDR2 FYNNEI. V was cut by 3 bases and J by 4 bases, with 4 bases left in between. CDR3 size: 12 residues.

This chain uses TRBV5-1 with TRBJ2-7; D not resolved. The CDR3 runs to 13 residues. Germline CDR1 SGHRS, CDR2 YFSETQ. Trimming removed 4 bases at V and 3 bases at J, with 11 bases between. The CDR3 protein is CASSRGDFYEQYF. CDR3 DNA sequence: TGCGCCAGCAGCCGTGGAGATTTCTACGAGCAGTACTTC.

The J gene is TRBJ1-2, the V gene TRBV10-3; D possibly corresponds to TRBD1 (6 bases). V gave up 8 bases and J gave up 4 bases, with 20 bases separating them. CDR3 length: 15 residues. Germline V gene sequence: CDR1 ENHRY, CDR2 SYGVKD. CDR3 in DNA: TGTGCCATCCATGGGGGGGCAGGGGAGAGCTATGGCTACACCTTC. Its protein is CAIHGGAGESYGYTF.

This sequence joins TRBV7-9 and TRBJ2-3, with D tentatively TRBD2 (5 bases). Looked up from germline, CDR1 is SEHNR and CDR2 is FQNEAQ (reference sequence). The CDR3 is made up of 14 amino acids. V gave up 9 bases and J gave up 0 bases, with 13 bases separating them. For the CDR3, the DNA is TGTGCCAGTAGGAGCGGAGCTAGCACAGATACGCAGTATTTT. Its protein is CASRSGASTDTQYF.

This chain uses TRBV6-5 with TRBJ1-1, with 7 nucleotides matching TRBD1. The CDR3 is made up of 13 amino acids. CDR1 MNHEY and CDR2 SVGAGI come from the germline V gene. J lost 5 bases, V lost 4 bases, and 4 bases had no gene match. The CDR3 sequence is CASSLTGRTEAFF. The CDR3 DNA reads TGTGCCAGCAGTTTGACAGGGCGGACTGAAGCTTTCTTT.

The CDR3 coding sequence is TGTGCCAGCAGCCTTGGCGGGGGGGGCTACAATGAGCAGTTCTTC. This codes for CASSLGGGGYNEQFF. The rearrangement uses TRBV11-2 and TRBJ2-1, with TRBD2 identical over 9 bases. The CDR3 length is 15 residues. Losses at the gene ends were 5 bases for V and 3 bases for J; bases not matched to a gene: 5. From germline, CDR1 is SGHAT and CDR2 FQNNGV.

V is TRBV30 and J is TRBJ2-3; perhaps D is TRBD1 or TRBD2 (5 bases each). The ends were cut back, 4 bases at V and 6 bases at J, with 14 bases in the middle. Germline-derived CDR1 and CDR2 are GTSNPN and SVGIG (reference sequence). This CDR3 region has 13 residues. As DNA, the CDR3 is TGTGCCTGGACTGGGGACCCGGCGGATACGCAGTATTTT. Protein product: CAWTGDPADTQYF.

This clone was counted a few times. V and J are TRBV30 and TRBJ1-6, with D unclear. The ends were cut back, 0 bases at V and 6 bases at J, with 12 bases in the middle. The CDR3 runs to 15 residues. Germline-derived CDR1 and CDR2 are GTSNPN and SVGIG (reference sequence). The CDR3 DNA reads TGTGCCTGGAGTGTAAGGCCTGTGGGTAATTCACCCCTCCACTTT. It encodes CAWSVRPVGNSPLHF. Combining the CDR3 with reference TRBV30 and TRBJ1-6 gives the whole variable domain SQTIHQWPATLVQPVGSPLSLECTVEGTSNPNLYWYRQAAGRGLQLLFYSVGIGQISSEVPQNLSASRPQDRQFILSSKKLLLSDSGFYLCAWSVRPVGNSPLHFGNGTRLTVT.

J is TRBJ2-5 and V is TRBV2; perhaps TRBD2 as D (6 bases). Trimming pared 8 bases from V and 4 bases from J, leaving 11 bases between. Germline V gives CDR1 SNHLY, CDR2 FYNNEI. This CDR3 is built from 12 residues. CDR3 residues: CASGEAVETQYF. CDR3 DNA: TGTGCCAGCGGGGAGGCCGTAGAGACCCAGTACTTC.

This clone has just a few counts. The chain uses TRBV20-1 and TRBJ2-7; possibly TRBD1 for D (5 bases). The ends were cut back, 3 bases at V and 3 bases at J, with 6 bases in the middle. The CDR3 loop spans 11 amino acids. Looked up from germline, CDR1 is DFQATT and CDR2 is SNEGSKA (reference sequence). In DNA form, the CDR3 reads TGCAGTGCTAGTCAGGGCTACGAGCAGTACTTC. Residues: CSASQGYEQYF.

This rearrangement joins TRBV19 to TRBJ1-5; D possibly corresponds to TRBD1 (6 bases). The CDR3 sequence is 17 residues long. V was trimmed by 6 bases and J by 2 bases, leaving 20 bases between them. CDR1 and CDR2 from the germline V gene are LNHDA and SQIVND (reference sequence). CDR3 protein: CASSVGGAQGGNQPQHF. In DNA form, the CDR3 reads TGTGCCAGTAGCGTAGGGGGGGCTCAGGGTGGCAATCAGCCCCAGCATTTT.